The 24 T cell receptor beta chains given below trace back to one sample, sequenced in a study of CD8+ T cells in alopecia areata. Specified treatment: oral pan-JAK inhibitor, 5-10 mg twice daily. Reverse transcription of extracted RNA yielded cDNA, which provided the sequencing template. Only in-frame clones appear in the TCRdb table, and some are missing; sequencing was by immunoSEQ multiplex PCR. This sample carries about 210,000 clones, over 60% of them seen once, and the ten largest clones take around 4%. Specimen: CD4+ T cells sorted from blood, collected at week 4, from a patient treated with tofacitinib. Receptor source: a human donor with alopecia areata.

V is TRBV6-5 and J is TRBJ2-5, with 9 bases aligning to TRBD1. The V gene end was trimmed by 5 bases and the J gene end by 5 bases; junction bases not matched to a gene: 6. Germline CDR1 reads MNHEY; CDR2 reads SVGAGI. CDR3 length: 14 amino acids. The CDR3 spells CASSSNTGGETQYF. The CDR3 DNA is TGTGCCAGCAGTAGTAACACAGGGGGCGAGACCCAGTACTTC.

The chain carries TRBV27 and TRBJ2-7; possibly TRBD2 for D (5 bases). This CDR3 region has 13 residues. Trimming removed 7 bases at V and 6 bases at J, with 16 bases between. Germline lookup yields CDR1 MNHEY and CDR2 SMNVEV (reference sequence). CDR3 sequence: CASKKSGGGEQYF. In DNA form, the CDR3 reads TGTGCCAGCAAAAAAAGTGGAGGCGGCGAGCAGTACTTC.

This clone turned up a few times. The rearrangement links TRBV29-1 to TRBJ2-3; D is perhaps TRBD1 or TRBD2 (5 bases each). V lost 6 bases to trimming and J lost 1 base, with 14 bases between them. The CDR3 covers 14 residues. Germline V gene data show CDR1 as SQVTM and CDR2 as ANQGSEA. The chain's CDR3 is CSVREGLRTDTQYF. CDR3 DNA sequence: TGCAGCGTCAGAGAGGGGCTCCGCACAGATACGCAGTATTTT.

The rearrangement joins TRBV4-3 to TRBJ1-5; unclear D gene. The CDR3 is made up of 15 amino acids. Germline CDR1 reads LGHNA; CDR2 reads YSLEER. Trimming removed 0 bases at V and 4 bases at J, with 10 bases between. The CDR3 is CASSQEGAGNQPQHF. The CDR3 DNA reads TGCGCCAGCAGCCAAGAGGGTGCGGGGAATCAGCCCCAGCATTTT.

The sample holds a few counts of this clone. The J gene is TRBJ2-1, the V gene TRBV6-6, with 9 bases that match TRBD1. CDR3 length: 14 residues. CDR1 and CDR2 (germline): MNHNY, SVGAGI (reference sequence). V lost 5 bases, J lost 7 bases, and 6 bases stayed unmatched. CDR3 DNA: TGTGCCAGCAGTCGACGGACAGGGGTTAATGAGCAGTTCTTC. This sequence encodes CASSRRTGVNEQFF.

The V and J genes are TRBV13 and TRBJ1-6; 9 nucleotides agree with TRBD1. The CDR3 extends over 17 amino acids. The V gene end was trimmed by 1 base and the J gene end by 7 bases; junction bases not matched to a gene: 8. Per the germline V gene, CDR1 is PRHDT and CDR2 is FYEKMQ (reference sequence). CDR3: CASSLVRTGVGNSPLHF. CDR3 coding DNA: TGTGCCAGCAGCTTAGTCAGGACAGGGGTTGGAAATTCACCCCTCCACTTT.

This chain connects TRBV2 to TRBJ2-3, with D possibly being TRBD2 (5 bases). Trimming cost V 6 bases and J 4 bases, with 14 bases left between them. The CDR3 totals 14 residues. Germline V lookup: CDR1 SNHLY, CDR2 FYNNEI. In DNA form, the CDR3 reads TGTGCCAGCAGGCCCGCGGCGGGCTCAGATACGCAGTATTTT. Protein: CASRPAAGSDTQYF. Using reference TRBV2 and TRBJ2-3 for the parts outside the CDR3, the full variable domain is EPEVTQTPSHQVTQMGQEVILRCVPISNHLYFYWYRQILGQKVEFLVSFYNNEISEKSEIFDDQFSVERPDGSNFTLKIRSTKLEDSAMYFCASRPAAGSDTQYFGPGTRLTVL.

This chain links TRBV2 with TRBJ2-5, with a weak D call TRBD2 (6 bases). The V end was cut by 0 bases, the J end by 7 bases, with 18 bases between. This CDR3 has 16 residues. CDR1 is SNHLY, CDR2 FYNNEI, per germline. Written as DNA, the CDR3 is TGTGCCAGCAGTGAAGCCGGGTCTAATTACGGGGGGACCCAGTACTTC. Its protein is CASSEAGSNYGGTQYF.

This chain connects TRBV7-9 to TRBJ2-7; 9 positions match TRBD1. The CDR3 is made up of 16 amino acids. Germline lookup yields CDR1 SEHNR and CDR2 FQNEAQ (reference sequence). The junction had 12 bases not matched to a gene; V was cut back by 6 bases and J by 3 bases. CDR3 sequence: CASSPAADRGYYEQYF. CDR3 in DNA: TGTGCCAGCAGTCCAGCGGCGGACAGGGGTTACTACGAGCAGTACTTC.

This chain connects TRBV30 to TRBJ2-3; D unclear. The CDR3 runs to 14 residues. V was trimmed by 3 bases and J by 2 bases, leaving 12 bases between them. Germline CDR1 is GTSNPN and CDR2 is SVGIG (reference sequence). DNA for the CDR3: TGTGCCTGGAGGGACGTCAGGTTCACAGATACGCAGTATTTT. Protein sequence: CAWRDVRFTDTQYF.

This clone appeared once. The CDR3 region is CAWSKGAAGEAFF. CDR3 in DNA: TGTGCCTGGAGTAAGGGGGCGGCCGGTGAAGCTTTCTTT. The rearrangement links TRBV30 to TRBJ1-1, with TRBD1 matching 7 bases. The CDR3 sequence is 13 residues long. After removal of 2 bases from V and 7 bases from J, the junction contained 7 bases not matched to a gene. The germline V gene has CDR1 GTSNPN and CDR2 SVGIG (reference sequence).

The chain is built from TRBV7-2 and TRBJ2-3; no definite D call. This CDR3 comprises 14 residues. The V gene's germline CDR1 is SGHTA and CDR2 FQGNSA. The V and J ends lost 5 bases and 4 bases respectively, with 13 bases between them. CDR3 in DNA: TGTGCCAGCAGCCCCCCCCGTAGCTCAGATACGCAGTATTTT. Translated: CASSPPRSSDTQYF.

V is TRBV25-1 and J is TRBJ1-2, with D perhaps TRBD1 (5 bases). This CDR3 spans 14 amino acids. Trimming pared 3 bases from V and 0 bases from J, leaving 8 bases between. Germline CDR1 is MGHDK and CDR2 is SYGVNS. CDR3: CASSEATANYGYTF. The DNA of the CDR3 is TGTGCCAGCAGTGAGGCGACAGCTAACTATGGCTACACCTTC.

This clone was recorded a few times. V is TRBV7-2 and J is TRBJ2-7; D might be TRBD1 (6 bases). CDR1 SGHTA and CDR2 FQGNSA come from the germline V gene. The germline V and J ends were trimmed by 3 bases and 2 bases, with 11 bases remaining between them. The CDR3 has 14 amino acids. CDR3 amino acids: CASSFDRMTYEQYF. The DNA of the CDR3 is TGTGCCAGCAGCTTTGACAGGATGACCTACGAGCAGTACTTC.

The chain has TRBV4-2 and TRBJ1-2, with a tentative D call TRBD1 (6 bases). CDR3 length: 15 amino acids. Germline V lookup: CDR1 LGHNA, CDR2 YNFKEQ. V was clipped by 3 bases and J by 4 bases, with 15 bases between them. The chain's CDR3 is CASSQAEDRTYGYTF. CDR3 in DNA: TGTGCCAGCAGCCAGGCCGAAGACAGGACCTATGGCTACACCTTC.

The CDR3 bases are TGTGCCTGGAGTACTGGAATGAACACTGAAGCTTTCTTT. Translation gives CAWSTGMNTEAFF. The gene calls are TRBV30 and TRBJ1-1; no definite D call. This CDR3 is 13 amino acids long. V lost 2 bases to trimming and J lost 0 bases, with 7 bases between them. Germline CDR1 is GTSNPN and CDR2 is SVGIG (reference sequence).

The chain carries TRBV4-2 and TRBJ2-1, with 11 nucleotides matching TRBD2. V trimming: 0 bases; J trimming: 4 bases; junction bases outside the gene matches: 5. The CDR3 is made up of 17 amino acids. CDR1 is LGHNA, CDR2 YNFKEQ, per germline. The DNA for the CDR3 is TGTGCCAGCAGCCAAGAGGGTACTAGCGGGGGTTACAATGAGCAGTTCTTC. Protein sequence: CASSQEGTSGGYNEQFF.

The chain recombines TRBV25-1 with TRBJ2-2; D gene ambiguous. The CDR3 covers 15 residues. V lost 3 bases and J 7 bases, leaving 15 bases between the germline ends. Germline-derived CDR1 and CDR2 are MGHDK and SYGVNS. The CDR3: CASSDGVRIGGELFF. The CDR3 DNA follows: TGTGCCAGCAGTGATGGTGTGAGGATTGGCGGGGAGCTGTTTTTT.

This sequence joins TRBV30 and TRBJ1-1; 7 positions match TRBD1. CDR1 is GTSNPN, CDR2 SVGIG, per germline (reference sequence). The CDR3 has 13 amino acids. With 5 bases clipped from V and 0 bases from J, the junction kept 3 bases outside the gene matches. CDR3 region: CAWGTALNTEAFF. The CDR3, as DNA: TGTGCCTGGGGGACAGCGTTGAACACTGAAGCTTTCTTT.

J is TRBJ1-5 and V is TRBV4-3; maybe TRBD1 (6 bases). The CDR3 has 15 residues. Trimming stripped 3 bases from V and 1 base from J, with 10 bases between. Germline V gives CDR1 LGHNA, CDR2 YSLEER. As DNA, the CDR3 is TGCGCCAGCAGCCAGGATGACAGGAGCAATCAGCCCCAGCATTTT. Translation: CASSQDDRSNQPQHF.

This clone came up a few times. The V call is TRBV18, the J call TRBJ2-5; a possible D gene is TRBD1 (5 bases). Germline V lookup: CDR1 KGHSH, CDR2 LQKENI. The V gene lost 2 bases and the J gene lost 4 bases, with 8 bases spanning the gap. The CDR3 has 13 residues. The CDR3 DNA follows: TGTGCCAGCTCACCAAGCCAGGGAGAGACCCAGTACTTC. The encoded protein is CASSPSQGETQYF.

CDR3 nucleotide sequence: TGTGCCAGCAGTGTGGGGACAGGCGTCGGGAGCACCATATATTTT. Translating it yields CASSVGTGVGSTIYF. This chain uses TRBV25-1 with TRBJ1-3; 8 bases are shared with TRBD1. The germline V gene has CDR1 MGHDK and CDR2 SYGVNS. J gave up 9 bases and V 4 bases, and 11 bases lay outside the gene matches. This CDR3 spans 15 amino acids. Together with reference TRBV25-1 and TRBJ1-3, the CDR3 gives the full variable domain: EADIYQTPRYLVIGTGKKITLECSQTMGHDKMYWYQQDPGMELHLIHYSYGVNSTEKGDLSSESTVSRIRTEHFPLTLESARPSHTSQYLCASSVGTGVGSTIYFGEGSWLTVV.

The chain couples TRBV23-1 to TRBJ1-5; D perhaps matches TRBD1 (5 bases). Being an ORF, TRBV23-1 has a function that is uncertain. V was pared by 7 bases and J by 4 bases, with 29 bases between. The CDR3 extends over 19 amino acids. The chain's CDR3 is CASTPPGGNRLIANQPQHF. The CDR3 DNA reads TGCGCCAGCACACCACCGGGGGGGAACAGGCTAATAGCAAATCAGCCCCAGCATTTT.

The V and J genes are TRBV27 and TRBJ1-4, with D perhaps TRBD1 (5 bases). V dropped 5 bases and J dropped 5 bases, with 9 bases sitting between them. From germline, CDR1 is MNHEY and CDR2 SMNVEV (reference sequence). This CDR3 has 13 residues. CDR3 amino acids: CASSIRQNEKLFF. DNA for the CDR3: TGTGCCAGCAGTATCAGACAGAATGAAAAACTGTTTTTT.